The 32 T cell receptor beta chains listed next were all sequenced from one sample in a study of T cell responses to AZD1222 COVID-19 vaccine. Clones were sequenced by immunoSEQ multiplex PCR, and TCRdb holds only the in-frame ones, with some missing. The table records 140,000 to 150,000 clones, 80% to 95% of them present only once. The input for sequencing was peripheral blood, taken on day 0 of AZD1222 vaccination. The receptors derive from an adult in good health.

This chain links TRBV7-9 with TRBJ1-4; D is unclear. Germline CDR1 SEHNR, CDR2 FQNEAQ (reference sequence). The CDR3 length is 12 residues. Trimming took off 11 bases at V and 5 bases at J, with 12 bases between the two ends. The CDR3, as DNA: TGTGCCGTACAGATAAGAAATGAAAAACTGTTTTTT. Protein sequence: CAVQIRNEKLFF.

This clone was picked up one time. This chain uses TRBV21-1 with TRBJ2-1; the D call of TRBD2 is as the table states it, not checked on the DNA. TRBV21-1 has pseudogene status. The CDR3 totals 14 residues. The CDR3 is CALYSGNPHNEQFF. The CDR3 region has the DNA TGTGCCCTTTATAGCGGGAATCCCCACAATGAGCAGTTCTTC.

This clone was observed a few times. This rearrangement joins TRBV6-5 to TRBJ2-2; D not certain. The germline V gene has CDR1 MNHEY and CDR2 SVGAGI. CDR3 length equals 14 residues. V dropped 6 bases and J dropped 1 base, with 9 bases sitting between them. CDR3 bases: TGTGCCAGCAGCTTGGTACGGAACACCGGGGAGCTGTTTTTT. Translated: CASSLVRNTGELFF.

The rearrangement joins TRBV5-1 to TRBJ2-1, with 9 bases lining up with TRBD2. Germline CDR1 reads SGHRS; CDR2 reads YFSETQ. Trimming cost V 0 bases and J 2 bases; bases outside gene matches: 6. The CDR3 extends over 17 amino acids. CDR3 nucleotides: TGCGCCAGCAGCTTGGATGGCGGGAGGGAGGCCTACAATGAGCAGTTCTTC. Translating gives CASSLDGGREAYNEQFF.

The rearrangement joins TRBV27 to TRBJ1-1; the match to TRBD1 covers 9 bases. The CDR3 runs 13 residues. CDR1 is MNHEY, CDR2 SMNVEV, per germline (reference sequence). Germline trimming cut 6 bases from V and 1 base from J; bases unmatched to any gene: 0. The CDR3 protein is CASRDRGNTEAFF. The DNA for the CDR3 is TGTGCCAGCAGGGACAGGGGGAACACTGAAGCTTTCTTT.

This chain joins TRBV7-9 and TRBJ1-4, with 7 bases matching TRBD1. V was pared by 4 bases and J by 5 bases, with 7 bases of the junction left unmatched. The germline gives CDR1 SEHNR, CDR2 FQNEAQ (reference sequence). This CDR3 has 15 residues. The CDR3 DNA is TGTGCCAGCAGCTCCGCCGGGACAGACAATGAAAAACTGTTTTTT. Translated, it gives CASSSAGTDNEKLFF. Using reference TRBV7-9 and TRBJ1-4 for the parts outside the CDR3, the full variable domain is DTGVSQNPRHKITKRGQNVTFRCDPISEHNRLYWYRQTLGQGPEFLTYFQNEAQLEKSRLLSDRFSAERPKGSFSTLEIQRTEQGDSAMYLCASSSAGTDNEKLFFGSGTQLSVL.

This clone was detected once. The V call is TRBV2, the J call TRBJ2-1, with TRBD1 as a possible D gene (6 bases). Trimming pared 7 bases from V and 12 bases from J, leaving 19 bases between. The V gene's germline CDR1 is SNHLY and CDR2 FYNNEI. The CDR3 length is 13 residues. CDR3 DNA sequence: TGTGCCAGCACCGAACAGGGTACCCTCCGGCAGTTCTTC. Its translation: CASTEQGTLRQFF. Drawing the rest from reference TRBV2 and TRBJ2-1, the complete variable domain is EPEVTQTPSHQVTQMGQEVILRCVPISNHLYFYWYRQILGQKVEFLVSFYNNEISEKSEIFDDQFSVERPDGSNFTLKIRSTKLEDSAMYFCASTEQGTLRQFFGPGTRLTVL.

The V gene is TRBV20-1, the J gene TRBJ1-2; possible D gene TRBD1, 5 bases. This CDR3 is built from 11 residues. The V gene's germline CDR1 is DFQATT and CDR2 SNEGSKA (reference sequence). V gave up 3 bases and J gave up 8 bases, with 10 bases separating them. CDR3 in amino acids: CSARGTEGYTF. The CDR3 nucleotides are TGCAGTGCTAGGGGGACTGAAGGCTACACCTTC.

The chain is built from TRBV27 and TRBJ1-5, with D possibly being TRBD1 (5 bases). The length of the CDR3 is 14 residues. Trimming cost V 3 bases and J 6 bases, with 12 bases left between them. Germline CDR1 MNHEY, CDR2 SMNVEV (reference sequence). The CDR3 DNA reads TGTGCCAGCAGTTTCGTGGGGGGAGGTCAGCCCCAGCATTTT. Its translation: CASSFVGGGQPQHF.

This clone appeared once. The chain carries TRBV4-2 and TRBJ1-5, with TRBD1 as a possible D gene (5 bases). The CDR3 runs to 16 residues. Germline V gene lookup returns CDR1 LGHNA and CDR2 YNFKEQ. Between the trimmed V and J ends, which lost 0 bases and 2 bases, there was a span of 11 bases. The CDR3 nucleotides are TGTGCCAGCAGCCAAGAACAGGCAGGGCGCAATCAGCCCCAGCATTTT. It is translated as CASSQEQAGRNQPQHF.

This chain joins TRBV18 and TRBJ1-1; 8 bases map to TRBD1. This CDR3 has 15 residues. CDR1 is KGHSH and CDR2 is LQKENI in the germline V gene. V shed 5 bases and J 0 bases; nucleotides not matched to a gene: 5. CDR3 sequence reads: CASSGQGHLNTEAFF. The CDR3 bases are TGTGCCAGCTCAGGACAGGGTCACTTGAACACTGAAGCTTTCTTT.

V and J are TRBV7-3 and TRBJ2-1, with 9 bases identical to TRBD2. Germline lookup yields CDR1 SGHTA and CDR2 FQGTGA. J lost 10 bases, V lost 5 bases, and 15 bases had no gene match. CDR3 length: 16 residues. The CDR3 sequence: CASSLLSLAGLEEQFF. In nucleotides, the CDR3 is TGTGCCAGCAGCCTATTAAGCCTAGCGGGGTTAGAGGAGCAGTTCTTC.

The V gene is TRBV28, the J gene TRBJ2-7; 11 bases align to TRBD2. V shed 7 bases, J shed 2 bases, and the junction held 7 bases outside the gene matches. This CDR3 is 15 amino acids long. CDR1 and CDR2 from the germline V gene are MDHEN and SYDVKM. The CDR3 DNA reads TGTGCCAGCAACAAACCGGGACTAGCGGCCTACGAGCAGTACTTC. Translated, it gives CASNKPGLAAYEQYF.

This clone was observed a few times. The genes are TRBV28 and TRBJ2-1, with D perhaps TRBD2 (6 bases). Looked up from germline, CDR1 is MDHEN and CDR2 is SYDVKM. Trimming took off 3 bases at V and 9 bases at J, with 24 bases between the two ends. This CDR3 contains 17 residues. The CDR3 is CASSFPSQGPGGSEQFF. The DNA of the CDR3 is TGTGCCAGCAGTTTTCCTTCGCAGGGCCCCGGGGGTAGTGAGCAGTTCTTC.

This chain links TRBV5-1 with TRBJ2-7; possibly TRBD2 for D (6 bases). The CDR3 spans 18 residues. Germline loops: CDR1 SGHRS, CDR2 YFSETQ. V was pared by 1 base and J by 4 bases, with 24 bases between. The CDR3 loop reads CASSLRGPISGGRYEQYF. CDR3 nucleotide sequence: TGCGCCAGCAGCTTGCGGGGACCGATTAGCGGAGGAAGGTACGAGCAGTACTTC.

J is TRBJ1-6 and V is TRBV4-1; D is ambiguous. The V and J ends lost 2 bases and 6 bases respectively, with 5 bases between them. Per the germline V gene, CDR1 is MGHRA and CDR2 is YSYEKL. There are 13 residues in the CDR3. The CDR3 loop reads CASSQLFNSPLHF. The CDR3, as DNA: TGCGCCAGCAGCCAACTATTTAATTCACCCCTCCACTTT.

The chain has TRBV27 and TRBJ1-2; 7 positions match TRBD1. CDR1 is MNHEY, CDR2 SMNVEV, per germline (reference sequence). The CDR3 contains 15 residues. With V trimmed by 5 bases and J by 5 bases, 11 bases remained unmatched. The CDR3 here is CASSPLGQPLYGYTF. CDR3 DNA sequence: TGTGCCAGCAGTCCACTGGGACAGCCTTTGTATGGCTACACCTTC.

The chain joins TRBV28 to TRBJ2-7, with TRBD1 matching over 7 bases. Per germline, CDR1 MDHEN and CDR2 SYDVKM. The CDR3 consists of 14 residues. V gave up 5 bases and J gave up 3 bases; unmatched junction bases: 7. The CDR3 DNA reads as TGTGCCAGCAGTACCGGGACAGAGGTCTACGAGCAGTACTTC. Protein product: CASSTGTEVYEQYF.

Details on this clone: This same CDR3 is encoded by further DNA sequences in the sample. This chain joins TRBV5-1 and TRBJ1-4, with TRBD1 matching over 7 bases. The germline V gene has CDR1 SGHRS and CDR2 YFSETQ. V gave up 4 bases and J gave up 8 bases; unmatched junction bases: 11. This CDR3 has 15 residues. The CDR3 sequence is CASSLLGTANEKLFF. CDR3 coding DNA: TGCGCCAGCAGCCTCTTAGGGACAGCCAACGAAAAACTGTTTTTT.

The CDR3 loop is CASSYSTGNEQYF. DNA of the CDR3: TGTGCCAGCAGTTACTCGACAGGGAACGAGCAGTACTTC. The rearrangement uses TRBV6-5 and TRBJ2-7; 7 bases match TRBD1. Germline V gene sequence: CDR1 MNHEY, CDR2 SVGAGI. Trimming cost V 0 bases and J 5 bases; bases outside gene matches: 1. CDR3 length: 13 amino acids.

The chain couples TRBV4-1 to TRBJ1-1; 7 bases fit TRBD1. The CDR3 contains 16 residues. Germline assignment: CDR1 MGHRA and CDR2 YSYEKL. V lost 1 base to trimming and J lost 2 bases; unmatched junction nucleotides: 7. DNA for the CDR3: TGCGCCAGCAGCCAAGCCGCAGGGGGACAAAACACTGAAGCTTTCTTT. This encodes CASSQAAGGQNTEAFF.

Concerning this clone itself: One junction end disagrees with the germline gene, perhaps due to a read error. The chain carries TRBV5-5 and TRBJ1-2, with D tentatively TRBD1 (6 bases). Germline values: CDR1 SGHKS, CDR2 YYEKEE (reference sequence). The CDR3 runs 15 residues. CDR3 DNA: TGTGCCAGCAGCTTGGAGTGGACAGTTAACTATAGCTACACCTTC. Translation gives CASSLEWTVNYSYTF.

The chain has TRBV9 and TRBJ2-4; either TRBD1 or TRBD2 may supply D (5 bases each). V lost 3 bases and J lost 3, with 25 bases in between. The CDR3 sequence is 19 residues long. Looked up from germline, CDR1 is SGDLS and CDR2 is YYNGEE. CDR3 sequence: CASSAPRDPGPLGKNIQYF. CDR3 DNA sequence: TGTGCCAGCAGCGCCCCCCGGGACCCAGGGCCCCTGGGCAAAAACATTCAGTACTTC.

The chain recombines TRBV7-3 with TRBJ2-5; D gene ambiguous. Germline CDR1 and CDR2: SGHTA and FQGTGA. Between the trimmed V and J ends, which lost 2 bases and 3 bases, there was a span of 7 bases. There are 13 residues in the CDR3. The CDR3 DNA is TGTGCCAGCAGCTTAGCCCCGGAAGAGACCCAGTACTTC. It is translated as CASSLAPEETQYF.

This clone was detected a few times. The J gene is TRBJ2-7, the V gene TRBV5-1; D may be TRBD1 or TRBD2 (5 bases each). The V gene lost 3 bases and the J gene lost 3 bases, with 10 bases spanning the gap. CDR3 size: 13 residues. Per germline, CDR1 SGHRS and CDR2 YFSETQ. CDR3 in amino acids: CASSYGTFYEQYF. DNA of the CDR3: TGCGCCAGCAGCTACGGGACGTTCTACGAGCAGTACTTC. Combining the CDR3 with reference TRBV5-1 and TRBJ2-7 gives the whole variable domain KAGVTQTPRYLIKTRGQQVTLSCSPISGHRSVSWYQQTPGQGLQFLFEYFSETQRNKGNFPGRFSGRQFSNSRSEMNVSTLELGDSALYLCASSYGTFYEQYFGPGTRLTVT.

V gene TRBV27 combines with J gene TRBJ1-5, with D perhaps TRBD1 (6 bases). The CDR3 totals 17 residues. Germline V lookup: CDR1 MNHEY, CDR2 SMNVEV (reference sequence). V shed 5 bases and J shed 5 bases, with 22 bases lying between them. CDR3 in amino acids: CASSPGDNLSFYQPQHF. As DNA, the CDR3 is TGTGCCAGCAGTCCGGGGGACAACTTAAGTTTTTATCAGCCCCAGCATTTT.

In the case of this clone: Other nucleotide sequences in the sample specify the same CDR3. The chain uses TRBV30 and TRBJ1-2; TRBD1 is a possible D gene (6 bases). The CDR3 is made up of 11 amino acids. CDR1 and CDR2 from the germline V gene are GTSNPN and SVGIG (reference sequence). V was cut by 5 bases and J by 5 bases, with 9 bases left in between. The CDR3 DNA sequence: TGTGCCTGGTCCAGGGGTTATGGCTACACCTTC. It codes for CAWSRGYGYTF.

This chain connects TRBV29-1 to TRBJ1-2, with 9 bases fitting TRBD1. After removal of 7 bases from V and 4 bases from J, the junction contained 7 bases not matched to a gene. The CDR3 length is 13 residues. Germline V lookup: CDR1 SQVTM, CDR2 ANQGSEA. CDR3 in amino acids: CSAGTGRSYGYTF. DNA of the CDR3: TGCAGCGCCGGGACAGGGCGATCCTATGGCTACACCTTC.

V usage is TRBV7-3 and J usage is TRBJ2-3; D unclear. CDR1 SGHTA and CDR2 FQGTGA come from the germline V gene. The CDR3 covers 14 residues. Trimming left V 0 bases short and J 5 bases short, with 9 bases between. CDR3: CASSLTNWEDTQYF. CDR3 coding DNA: TGTGCCAGCAGCTTAACGAACTGGGAAGATACGCAGTATTTT.

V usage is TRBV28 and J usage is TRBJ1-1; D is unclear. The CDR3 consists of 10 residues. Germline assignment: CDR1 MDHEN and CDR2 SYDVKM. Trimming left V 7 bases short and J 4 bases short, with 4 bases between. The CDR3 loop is CASMGTEAFF. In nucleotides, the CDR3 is TGTGCCAGCATGGGCACTGAAGCTTTCTTT.

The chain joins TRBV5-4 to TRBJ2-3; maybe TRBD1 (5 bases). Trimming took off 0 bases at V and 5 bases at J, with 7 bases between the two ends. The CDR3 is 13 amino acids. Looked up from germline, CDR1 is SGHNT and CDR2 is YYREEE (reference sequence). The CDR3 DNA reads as TGTGCCAGCAGCTTGGATAGGGGAGATACGCAGTATTTT. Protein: CASSLDRGDTQYF. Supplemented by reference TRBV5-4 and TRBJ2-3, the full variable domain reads ETGVTQSPTHLIKTRGQQVTLRCSSQSGHNTVSWYQQALGQGPQFIFQYYREEENGRGNFPPRFSGLQFPNYSSELNVNALELDDSALYLCASSLDRGDTQYFGPGTRLTVL.

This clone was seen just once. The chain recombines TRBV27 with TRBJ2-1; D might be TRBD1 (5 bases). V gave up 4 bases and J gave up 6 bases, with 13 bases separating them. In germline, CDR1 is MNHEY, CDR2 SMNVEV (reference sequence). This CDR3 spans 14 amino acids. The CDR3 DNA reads TGTGCCAGCAGTTCTTCCGGACATCGCAATGAGCAGTTCTTC. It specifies CASSSSGHRNEQFF.